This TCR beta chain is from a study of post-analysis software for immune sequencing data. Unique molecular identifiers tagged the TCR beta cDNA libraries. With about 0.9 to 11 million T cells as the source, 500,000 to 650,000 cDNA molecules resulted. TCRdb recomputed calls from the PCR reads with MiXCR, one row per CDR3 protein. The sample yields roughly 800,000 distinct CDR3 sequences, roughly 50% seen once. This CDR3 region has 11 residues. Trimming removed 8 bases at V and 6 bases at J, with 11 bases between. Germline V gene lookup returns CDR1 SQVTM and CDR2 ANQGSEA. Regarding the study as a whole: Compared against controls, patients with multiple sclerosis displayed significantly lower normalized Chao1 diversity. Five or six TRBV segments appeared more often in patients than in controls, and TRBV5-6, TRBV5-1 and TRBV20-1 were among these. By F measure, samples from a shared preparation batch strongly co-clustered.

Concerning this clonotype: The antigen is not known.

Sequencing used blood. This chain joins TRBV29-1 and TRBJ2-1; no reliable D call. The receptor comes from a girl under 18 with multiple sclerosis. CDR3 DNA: TGCAGCACTGGCATGGCCAATGAGCAGTTCTTC. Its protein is CSTGMANEQFF.